These 26 T cell receptor beta chains share one sample of origin, sequenced in a study of CD8 T cells in ankylosing spondylitis. TCRdb redid the calling of the 5' RACE reads with MiXCR, one entry per CDR3 protein. The sample has hundreds of thousands of distinct CDR3 sequences, approximately 20% seen once. The material sequenced was blood, either unsorted or a sorted T cell fraction (not recorded which). The source of these receptors is a male donor with ankylosing spondylitis or in good health (not recorded which).

This clonotype was picked up many times. The J gene is TRBJ2-3, the V gene TRBV12-3 or TRBV12-4; D is possibly TRBD2 (6 bases). The ends were cut back, 1 base at V and 3 bases at J, with 11 bases in the middle. CDR3 length: 15 amino acids. The CDR3 DNA is TGTGCCAGCAGTTTAGTTGGCGGAGGGACAGATACGCAGTATTTT. Its translation is CASSLVGGGTDTQYF.

Remarks on this clonotype: The junction differs from germline at one of its ends, possibly a read error. V gene TRBV28 combines with J gene TRBJ1-4; no clear D gene. The V gene's germline CDR1 is MDHEN and CDR2 SYDVKM. The CDR3 totals 14 residues. CDR3 DNA sequence: TGTGCCAGCTCTACTTGGATCACCGATGAAAATCTGTTTTTT. It encodes CASSTWITDENLFF.

This clonotype appeared a few times. The V gene is TRBV12-3 or TRBV12-4, the J gene TRBJ1-4; TRBD1 agrees at 7 bases. CDR3 length: 14 amino acids. Trimming took 10 bases from V and 5 from J; bases not matched to a gene: 10. In DNA form, the CDR3 reads TGTGCCACCAGGACCGGGACAGTCAATGAAAAACTGTTTTTT. It encodes CATRTGTVNEKLFF.

This clonotype was detected a few times. V is TRBV15 and J is TRBJ2-1; 16 bases align to TRBD2. V was clipped by 3 bases and J by 8 bases; unmatched bases: 1. In germline, CDR1 is LNHNV, CDR2 YYDKDF (reference sequence). The CDR3 length is 15 residues. The CDR3 DNA reads TGTGCCACCAGCAGGGGACTAGCGGGAGGGGATGAGCAGTTCTTC. This gives the protein CATSRGLAGGDEQFF.

This clonotype was observed many times. V gene TRBV29-1 combines with J gene TRBJ1-3; D is uncertain. Trimming shortened V by 6 bases and J by 4 bases, and 10 bases separated the two germline ends. CDR3 size: 12 residues. Germline CDR1 is SQVTM and CDR2 is ANQGSEA. As DNA, the CDR3 is TGCAGCGTGGCCGACGGAGGAAACACCATATATTTT. It specifies CSVADGGNTIYF.

This clonotype was detected many times. The chain uses TRBV7-8 and TRBJ2-5; 9 bases align to TRBD1. This CDR3 has 16 amino acids. Losses at the gene ends were 5 bases for V and 3 bases for J; bases not matched to a gene: 10. Germline CDR1 SGHVS, CDR2 FQNEAQ. The DNA for the CDR3 is TGTGCCAGCAGCCTAAGGACAGGGGCTTTGAAAGAGACCCAGTACTTC. Protein: CASSLRTGALKETQYF.

This clonotype has a handful of counts. This chain links TRBV10-3 with TRBJ2-5, with 8 bases identical to TRBD1. This CDR3 has 14 amino acids. V trimming: 3 bases; J trimming: 4 bases; junction bases outside the gene matches: 4. Germline CDR1 and CDR2: ENHRY and SYGVKD. The CDR3 nucleotides read TGTGCCATCAGTGAAAAAACAGGGGGAGAGACCCAGTACTTC. It codes for CAISEKTGGETQYF.

This chain joins TRBV20-1 and TRBJ2-5; the D is unclear. Trimming took off 5 bases at V and 5 bases at J, with 9 bases between the two ends. CDR3 length: 11 residues. Per the germline V gene, CDR1 is DFQATT and CDR2 is SNEGSKA (reference sequence). The CDR3 protein is CSAPPRETQYF. DNA for the CDR3: TGCAGTGCTCCCCCTCGGGAGACCCAGTACTTC.

The J gene is TRBJ2-5, the V gene TRBV4-1; D tentatively reads TRBD1 or TRBD2 (6 bases each). The CDR3 has 16 residues. CDR1 MGHRA and CDR2 YSYEKL come from the germline V gene. Between the trimmed V and J ends, which lost 2 bases and 1 base, there was a span of 14 bases. CDR3 sequence: CASSQPGGGSQETQYF. The CDR3 nucleotides read TGCGCCAGCAGCCAACCCGGGGGCGGGTCCCAAGAGACCCAGTACTTC.

This chain uses TRBV29-1 with TRBJ2-2; D is uncertain. The CDR3 loop spans 11 amino acids. V was shortened by 5 bases and J by 4 bases, with 5 bases between the two germline ends. Germline V gene data show CDR1 as SQVTM and CDR2 as ANQGSEA. The CDR3 sequence: CSVSSTGELFF. The CDR3 DNA is TGCAGCGTTTCGAGCACCGGGGAGCTGTTTTTT.

V is TRBV12-3 or TRBV12-4 and J is TRBJ2-1; D tentatively reads TRBD1 or TRBD2 (5 bases each). This CDR3 spans 12 amino acids. Trimming shortened V by 3 bases and J by 10 bases, and 10 bases separated the two germline ends. The DNA of the CDR3 is TGTGCCAGCAGTTTGACAGAGGGCGAGCAGTTCTTC. Amino acids: CASSLTEGEQFF.

The chain recombines TRBV4-1 with TRBJ2-4, with D perhaps TRBD1 (5 bases). From germline, CDR1 is MGHRA and CDR2 YSYEKL. This CDR3 is 17 amino acids long. V lost 4 bases to trimming and J lost 4 bases, with 20 bases between them. The CDR3 here is CASSLQVGPASKNIQYF. The CDR3 DNA sequence: TGCGCCAGCAGCCTACAAGTGGGGCCAGCAAGTAAAAACATTCAGTACTTC.

This clonotype was counted many times. The J gene is TRBJ2-3, the V gene TRBV20-1, with 11 bases fitting TRBD2. The CDR3 spans 16 residues. The J segment lost 1 base and the V segment lost 4 bases, leaving 7 bases of the junction unmatched. Germline values: CDR1 DFQATT, CDR2 SNEGSKA (reference sequence). The CDR3 loop reads CSATQLAGDRTDTQYF. DNA for the CDR3: TGCAGTGCTACGCAACTAGCGGGAGACCGCACAGATACGCAGTATTTT.

CDR3 amino acids: CASSTVSTDTQYF. CDR3 in DNA: TGTGCCAGCAGTACAGTTAGCACAGATACGCAGTATTTT. The chain combines TRBV27 with TRBJ2-3; no clear D gene. Trimming cost V 5 bases and J 0 bases, with 6 bases left between them. The CDR3 covers 13 residues. Germline V gene data show CDR1 as MNHEY and CDR2 as SMNVEV (reference sequence).

This clonotype was recorded at least ten times. This sequence joins TRBV10-1 and TRBJ2-1, with TRBD2 matching 14 bases. The CDR3 contains 15 residues. Germline V gene lookup returns CDR1 WNHNN and CDR2 SYGVQD (reference sequence). The V segment lost 5 bases and the J segment 5 bases; nucleotides outside the gene matches: 2. DNA of the CDR3: TGCGCCAGCAGTCTGACTAGCGGGAGGGACAATGAGCAGTTCTTC. As protein: CASSLTSGRDNEQFF.

This clonotype showed up just a few times. This chain joins TRBV6-1 and TRBJ2-3; 8 bases align to TRBD2. The germline gives CDR1 MNHNS, CDR2 SASEGT. With 5 bases clipped from V and 3 bases from J, the junction kept 10 bases outside the gene matches. The CDR3 sequence is 16 residues long. This chain's CDR3 is CASSRPGLVSTDTQYF. Written as DNA, the CDR3 is TGTGCCAGCAGTCGGCCGGGACTAGTGAGTACAGATACGCAGTATTTT.

This clonotype was found a few times. The V and J genes are TRBV12-3 or TRBV12-4 and TRBJ1-1; possible D gene TRBD1, 5 bases. Between the trimmed V and J ends, which lost 8 bases and 1 base, there was a span of 14 bases. The CDR3 is made up of 14 amino acids. Here the CDR3 reads CASLAGLQNTEAFF. CDR3 coding DNA: TGTGCCAGCCTTGCGGGGCTCCAGAACACTGAAGCTTTCTTT.

The chain couples TRBV5-6 to TRBJ1-6; D possibly corresponds to TRBD1 (5 bases). Per the germline V gene, CDR1 is SGHDT and CDR2 is YYEEEE. Trimming stripped 0 bases from V and 9 bases from J, with 16 bases between. The CDR3 has 16 residues. This CDR3 reads CASSLGGPYLGSPLHF. CDR3 coding DNA: TGTGCCAGCAGCTTGGGGGGCCCCTATCTGGGTTCACCCCTCCACTTT. The full variable domain, with the rest looked up from reference TRBV5-6 and TRBJ1-6, is DAGVTQSPTHLIKTRGQQVTLRCSPKSGHDTVSWYQQALGQGPQFIFQYYEEEERQRGNFPDRFSGHQFPNYSSELNVNALLLGDSALYLCASSLGGPYLGSPLHFGNGTRLTVT.

The V call is TRBV5-6, the J call TRBJ2-2; D remains unclear. Germline assignment: CDR1 SGHDT and CDR2 YYEEEE. V was trimmed by 3 bases and J by 6 bases, leaving 9 bases between them. The CDR3 length is 13 residues. The CDR3 sequence: CASSYWSAGELFF. DNA for the CDR3: TGTGCCAGCAGCTATTGGTCGGCCGGGGAGCTGTTTTTT.

V and J are TRBV28 and TRBJ2-1; maybe TRBD1 (6 bases). The CDR3 extends over 16 amino acids. The V and J ends lost 1 base and 6 bases respectively, with 16 bases between them. Germline CDR1 MDHEN, CDR2 SYDVKM. The CDR3 loop is CASSLLMGASVNEQFF. The CDR3 DNA is TGTGCCAGCAGTTTATTAATGGGGGCGAGCGTCAATGAGCAGTTCTTC.

This clonotype occurred many times. V gene TRBV29-1 combines with J gene TRBJ2-1; D gene ambiguous. The CDR3 contains 12 residues. V was clipped by 4 bases and J by 0 bases, with 4 bases between them. Germline CDR1 SQVTM, CDR2 ANQGSEA. The CDR3 nucleotides read TGCAGCGTTGGGAGCTCCTACAATGAGCAGTTCTTC. Translating gives CSVGSSYNEQFF.

This clonotype showed up many times. V is TRBV27 and J is TRBJ2-1; 10 bases are a match to TRBD2. J lost 0 bases, V lost 4 bases, and 9 bases had no gene match. This CDR3 is built from 18 residues. Per the germline V gene, CDR1 is MNHEY and CDR2 is SMNVEV (reference sequence). CDR3 loop: CASSSRLAGPNSYNEQFF. The CDR3 DNA sequence: TGTGCCAGCAGTTCGCGACTAGCGGGCCCAAACTCCTACAATGAGCAGTTCTTC.

V usage is TRBV7-9 and J usage is TRBJ2-1, with 9 bases identical to TRBD1. This CDR3 is 12 amino acids long. Germline V gives CDR1 SEHNR, CDR2 FQNEAQ (reference sequence). The J segment lost 7 bases and the V segment lost 7 bases, leaving 2 bases of the junction unmatched. CDR3 sequence: CASTDRGNEQFF. The CDR3 DNA is TGTGCCAGCACAGACAGGGGGAATGAGCAGTTCTTC.

This clonotype was detected once. The V and J genes are TRBV11-2 and TRBJ2-5, with D possibly matching TRBD2 (5 bases). This CDR3 region has 14 residues. V was trimmed by 1 base and J by 5 bases, leaving 11 bases between them. CDR1 is SGHAT, CDR2 FQNNGV, per germline. The CDR3 loop is CASSLGIGVETQYF. CDR3 DNA: TGTGCCAGCAGCTTAGGTATCGGGGTTGAGACCCAGTACTTC. The complete variable domain, with remaining parts taken from reference TRBV11-2 and TRBJ2-5, reads EAGVAQSPRYKIIEKRQSVAFWCNPISGHATLYWYQQILGQGPKLLIQFQNNGVVDDSQLPKDRFSAERLKGVDSTLKIQPAKLEDSAVYLCASSLGIGVETQYFGPGTRLLVL.

The sample holds a few counts of this clonotype. Written as DNA, the CDR3 is TGTGCCAGCAGCTTAGCTCCTCTAGTCGTGGTTAGCGAGCAGTTCTTC. As protein: CASSLAPLVVVSEQFF. V usage is TRBV7-9 and J usage is TRBJ2-1; D unresolved. Germline V gene lookup returns CDR1 SEHNR and CDR2 FQNEAQ (reference sequence). V was pared by 0 bases and J by 10 bases, with 19 bases between. The CDR3 runs to 16 residues.

This chain connects TRBV7-6 to TRBJ1-4, with D possibly being TRBD1 (6 bases). This CDR3 is built from 15 residues. V was cut by 5 bases and J by 4 bases, with 14 bases left in between. The V gene's germline CDR1 is SGHVS and CDR2 FNYEAQ. As DNA, the CDR3 is TGTGCCAGCAGCGGGGGGCGGGGACTTAATGAAAAACTGTTTTTT. Amino acids: CASSGGRGLNEKLFF. The whole variable domain, filled in from reference TRBV7-6 and TRBJ1-4, reads GAGVSQSPRYKVTKRGQDVALRCDPISGHVSLYWYRQALGQGPEFLTYFNYEAQQDKSGLPNDRFSAERPEGSISTLTIQRTEQRDSAMYRCASSGGRGLNEKLFFGSGTQLSVL.